A single sample gave rise to the 7 T cell receptor beta chains below, sequenced in a study of identical twins. TCRdb recomputed calls from the 5' RACE reads with MiXCR, one row per CDR3 protein. The top ten hold under 4% of the sample, which has hundreds of thousands of distinct CDR3 sequences, roughly 7% seen once. These data also featured in a second study, about yellow fever vaccine responses in identical twins.

The sample was memory (CD45RO+) T cells sorted from blood. The receptors derive from a woman aged 18-29 years in good health.

This clonotype was seen ten or more times. The chain carries TRBV7-2 and TRBJ2-3; 7 bases agree with TRBD2. The CDR3 contains 16 residues. The junction had 11 bases not matched to a gene; V was cut back by 3 bases and J by 5 bases. CDR1 is SGHTA, CDR2 FQGNSA, per germline. The DNA of the CDR3 is TGTGCCAGCAGCTTGGTGGCGGGAGCCCCGGTAGATACGCAGTATTTT. Its translation: CASSLVAGAPVDTQYF.

This rearrangement joins TRBV20-1 to TRBJ1-1; D not resolved. This CDR3 has 12 residues. The germline V and J ends were trimmed by 1 base and 0 bases, with 3 bases remaining between them. CDR1 and CDR2 from the germline V gene are DFQATT and SNEGSKA (reference sequence). CDR3 nucleotide sequence: TGCAGTGCTAGAGCCTTGAACACTGAAGCTTTCTTT. This encodes CSARALNTEAFF.

V and J are TRBV20-1 and TRBJ2-1, with D perhaps matching TRBD2 (6 bases). CDR3 length: 12 amino acids. V lost 2 bases to trimming and J lost 8 bases, with 10 bases between them. Germline V gives CDR1 DFQATT, CDR2 SNEGSKA (reference sequence). The CDR3 nucleotides read TGCAGTGCTAGACAGACTAGAGATGAGCAGTTCTTC. As protein: CSARQTRDEQFF.

Comments on this clonotype: The CDR3 end shows no conserved phenylalanine or tryptophan, and so a read error is likely. Because the CDR3's place on the DNA is in doubt, the DNA is left out and the CDR3 is given as listed by TCRdb. The rearrangement links TRBV14 to TRBJ1-1. From germline, CDR1 is SGHDN and CDR2 FVKESK. The length of the CDR3 is 13 amino acids, counting both ends. The CDR3 sequence is CASSTERLGRTFY.

This clonotype was seen repeatedly, ten times or more. The chain has TRBV5-1 and TRBJ2-2; the D gene could be TRBD1 or TRBD2 (6 bases each). Trimming removed 5 bases at V and 5 bases at J, with 16 bases between. The CDR3 totals 15 residues. Germline V gene sequence: CDR1 SGHRS, CDR2 YFSETQ. The chain's CDR3 is CASREGGFWTGELFF. The CDR3 nucleotides are TGCGCCAGCAGAGAGGGGGGCTTCTGGACCGGGGAGCTGTTTTTT.

There are a few counts of this clonotype. The V gene is TRBV29-1, the J gene TRBJ2-4; 10 bases match TRBD1. The trim removed 6 bases at V and 1 base at J, leaving 12 bases unmatched. Looked up from germline, CDR1 is SQVTM and CDR2 is ANQGSEA. The CDR3 contains 17 residues. CDR3 region: CSVCPGTGVGAKNIQYF. The CDR3 nucleotides are TGCAGCGTGTGTCCCGGGACAGGGGTTGGGGCCAAAAACATTCAGTACTTC.

In this sample, this clonotype turned up a few times. CDR3 sequence (DNA): TGTGCCAGCAGCTTTTCGACTAGCGGGGGGCGAATGGGGGAGACCCAGTACTTC. The encoded protein is CASSFSTSGGRMGETQYF. The chain combines TRBV11-2 with TRBJ2-5; 13 bases match TRBD2. CDR3 length: 18 residues. Germline V gives CDR1 SGHAT, CDR2 FQNNGV. J gave up 5 bases and V 3 bases, and 12 bases lay outside the gene matches.